A single sample gave rise to the 30 T cell receptor beta chains below, sequenced in a study of T cells in Graves' hyperthyroidism and ophthalmopathy. The TCR beta CDR3 regions underwent amplification using RNA transcripts as the source. The primer set for the first-round RT-PCR of the TCR CDR3 was HTBI. One entry per CDR3 protein results from TCRdb running MiXCR on the multiplex PCR reads. The table lists around 340,000 distinct CDR3 sequences, around a sixth of them singletons. Sequences were obtained from blood. The receptors shown here come from a woman in her thirties or forties with Graves' ophthalmopathy.

The chain is built from TRBV6-1 and TRBJ1-2; possible D gene TRBD1, 6 bases. V was shortened by 8 bases and J by 1 base, with 11 bases between the two germline ends. The length of the CDR3 is 13 residues. The germline V gene encodes CDR1 MNHNS and CDR2 SASEGT. CDR3 loop: CASGSRGNYGYTF. The DNA for the CDR3 is TGTGCCAGCGGAAGCAGGGGTAACTATGGCTACACCTTC.

V and J are TRBV6-2 or TRBV6-3 and TRBJ2-1; D uncertain. V lost 7 bases and J lost 10, with 14 bases in between. The CDR3 is made up of 12 amino acids. Germline V gene sequence: CDR1 MNHEY, CDR2 SVGEGT. The CDR3, as DNA: TGTGCCAGCATTTCTCTCTGGGCGGAGCAGTTCTTC. Amino acids: CASISLWAEQFF.

The DNA of the CDR3 is TGTGCCAGCAGTCCCCCCCTTAGGACCACTGAAGCTTTCTTT. It translates to CASSPPLRTTEAFF. The rearrangement joins TRBV6-1 to TRBJ1-1; the D is unclear. Germline V gives CDR1 MNHNS, CDR2 SASEGT. Between the trimmed V and J ends, which lost 5 bases and 4 bases, there was a span of 14 bases. The CDR3 extends over 14 amino acids.

This clonotype was recorded many times. This rearrangement joins TRBV11-1 to TRBJ2-2; D may be TRBD2 (6 bases). V dropped 1 base and J dropped 2 bases, with 8 bases sitting between them. Germline lookup yields CDR1 SGHAT and CDR2 FQDESV (reference sequence). CDR3 size: 15 residues. The CDR3: CASSLGRGNTGELFF. DNA for the CDR3: TGTGCCAGCAGCTTAGGGCGGGGTAACACCGGGGAGCTGTTTTTT.

This clonotype was counted at least ten times. The V call is TRBV28, the J call TRBJ2-5, with TRBD2 matching over 12 bases. V dropped 6 bases and J dropped 5; count of bases not matched to a gene: 10. This CDR3 has 16 residues. Germline CDR1 reads MDHEN; CDR2 reads SYDVKM. CDR3 sequence reads: CASRRRLAGVGETQYF. DNA of the CDR3: TGTGCCAGCAGGCGAAGACTAGCGGGAGTCGGGGAGACCCAGTACTTC.

At least ten counts were recorded for this clonotype. The chain recombines TRBV3-1 with TRBJ2-5; D uncertain. Trimming stripped 4 bases from V and 0 bases from J, with 15 bases between. This CDR3 has 16 residues. CDR1 and CDR2 from the germline V gene are LGHDT and YNNKEL (reference sequence). This chain's CDR3 is CASSRGSQGHQETQYF. CDR3 DNA sequence: TGTGCCAGCAGCCGCGGCTCCCAAGGGCACCAAGAGACCCAGTACTTC.

This clonotype was recorded many times. The rearrangement joins TRBV6-9 to TRBJ1-1, with D perhaps TRBD1 (5 bases). The V end was cut by 8 bases, the J end by 6 bases, with 10 bases between. This CDR3 is built from 11 residues. Germline CDR1 reads MNHGY; CDR2 reads SVAAGI. CDR3: CASRGVSEAFF. In DNA form, the CDR3 reads TGTGCCAGCCGGGGGGTCTCTGAAGCTTTCTTT.

This clonotype has a count of ten or more. The chain carries TRBV28 and TRBJ2-7; D possibly corresponds to TRBD2 (5 bases). V lost 7 bases and J lost 5, with 18 bases in between. CDR3 length: 14 amino acids. Germline CDR1 and CDR2: MDHEN and SYDVKM. The CDR3 DNA is TGTGCCAGCACCTGGGAGACAATCACCAACGAGCAGTACTTC. Encoded protein: CASTWETITNEQYF.

At least ten counts were recorded for this clonotype. The chain recombines TRBV11-2 with TRBJ2-7; 9 bases are shared with TRBD1. The CDR3 is 12 residues long. Trimming took 6 bases from V and 12 from J; bases not matched to a gene: 9. From germline, CDR1 is SGHAT and CDR2 FQNNGV. CDR3 DNA sequence: TGTGCCAGCAGGACGGGACAGGGCAGGCGGTACTTC. Protein product: CASRTGQGRRYF.

The CDR3, as DNA: TGTGCCAGCATGTCGACAGGGGGGGACATTCAGTACTTC. It codes for CASMSTGGDIQYF. This sequence joins TRBV28 and TRBJ2-4, with 9 bases that match TRBD1. The junction had 6 bases not matched to a gene; V was cut back by 7 bases and J by 8 bases. Germline CDR1 reads MDHEN; CDR2 reads SYDVKM. This CDR3 comprises 13 residues.

This chain connects TRBV20-1 to TRBJ2-7; D gene unclear. Deletions cut 6 bases from V and 0 bases from J, with 9 bases between. The CDR3 loop spans 12 amino acids. The germline CDR1 and CDR2 sequences are DFQATT and SNEGSKA (reference sequence). CDR3 residues: CSAGLHSYEQYF. The CDR3 coding sequence is TGCAGTGCCGGGTTACACTCCTACGAGCAGTACTTC.

In its sample, this clonotype was seen many times. V is TRBV28 and J is TRBJ2-3, with a possible D match to TRBD2 (6 bases). This CDR3 spans 15 amino acids. Germline V lookup: CDR1 MDHEN, CDR2 SYDVKM. Trimming took off 8 bases at V and 1 base at J, with 16 bases between the two ends. The CDR3 DNA follows: TGTGCCAGCTCAGCACCCGGAGGGGGCACAGATACGCAGTATTTT. Protein product: CASSAPGGGTDTQYF.

This clonotype was found many times. V and J are TRBV12-3 or TRBV12-4 and TRBJ1-2; 8 nucleotides match TRBD1. The CDR3 sequence is 15 residues long. The ends lost 1 base at V and 8 bases at J; junction bases unmatched: 9. The DNA for the CDR3 is TGTGCCAGCAGTTTAGGCAAACAGGGGGTCAGCGGCTACACCTTC. Residues: CASSLGKQGVSGYTF.

This clonotype occurred many times. The V gene is TRBV7-2, the J gene TRBJ2-5, with D perhaps TRBD1 or TRBD2 (5 bases each). Trimming shortened V by 2 bases and J by 5 bases, and 21 bases separated the two germline ends. Germline-derived CDR1 and CDR2 are SGHTA and FQGNSA. The CDR3 spans 17 residues. The CDR3 DNA reads as TGTGCCAGCAGCTTACCTACGGTGGACTTATGGGGGGAGACCCAGTACTTC. Protein sequence: CASSLPTVDLWGETQYF.

This clonotype was seen only a few times. The rearrangement joins TRBV20-1 to TRBJ2-5; maybe TRBD1 (6 bases). Germline V gives CDR1 DFQATT, CDR2 SNEGSKA (reference sequence). The CDR3 is made up of 16 amino acids. Deletions cut 2 bases from V and 4 bases from J, with 20 bases between. The CDR3 is CSARLTGLRGGETQYF. The CDR3 bases are TGCAGTGCTAGATTAACAGGGCTCCGAGGGGGAGAGACCCAGTACTTC.

In this sample, this clonotype turned up many times. The rearrangement joins TRBV6-2 or TRBV6-3 to TRBJ2-7; 8 bases are shared with TRBD2. The CDR3 runs to 14 residues. Germline V gene lookup returns CDR1 MNHEY and CDR2 SVGEGT. With V trimmed by 7 bases and J by 2 bases, 7 bases remained unmatched. The CDR3 loop reads CASTLAGIAYEQYF. CDR3 in DNA: TGTGCCAGCACCTTAGCGGGAATAGCCTACGAGCAGTACTTC.

This sequence joins TRBV19 and TRBJ2-7, with D possibly TRBD1 on 6 matching bases. Germline loops: CDR1 LNHDA, CDR2 SQIVND (reference sequence). V was clipped by 9 bases and J by 2 bases, with 26 bases between them. This CDR3 contains 17 residues. DNA for the CDR3: TGTGCCAGCACCCAGGGGCGGTGGACCCAGGGTCCCTACGAGCAGTACTTC. Protein product: CASTQGRWTQGPYEQYF.

Many counts were recorded for this clonotype. The chain uses TRBV3-1 and TRBJ1-1, with D uncertain. The CDR3 is 15 amino acids. Germline V gene lookup returns CDR1 LGHDT and CDR2 YNNKEL (reference sequence). Trimming took 4 bases from V and 1 from J, leaving 13 bases between them. Here the CDR3 reads CASSPSFQRNTEAFF. Written as DNA, the CDR3 is TGTGCCAGCAGCCCATCCTTCCAGAGGAACACTGAAGCTTTCTTT.

This clonotype has ten or more counts. The chain uses TRBV7-2 and TRBJ1-2, with D perhaps matching TRBD1 (5 bases). V was trimmed by 5 bases and J by 6 bases, leaving 16 bases between them. The CDR3 is 14 residues long. Germline V gene lookup returns CDR1 SGHTA and CDR2 FQGNSA. The CDR3 bases are TGTGCCAGCAGCGACAGTTTGGGCGGAGATGGCTACACCTTC. This codes for CASSDSLGGDGYTF.

This clonotype was detected ten times or more. This chain uses TRBV6-5 with TRBJ2-5, with 7 positions matching TRBD2. This CDR3 is built from 14 residues. Trimming cost V 5 bases and J 6 bases; bases outside gene matches: 9. Looked up from germline, CDR1 is MNHEY and CDR2 is SVGAGI. The CDR3 nucleotides read TGTGCCAGCAGTCCCCTTGGCGGGAGTAAGACCCAGTACTTC. It yields the protein CASSPLGGSKTQYF.

This clonotype appeared many times. The chain combines TRBV20-1 with TRBJ1-2; D possibly corresponds to TRBD1 (5 bases). Per germline, CDR1 DFQATT and CDR2 SNEGSKA (reference sequence). The CDR3 spans 15 residues. V was clipped by 4 bases and J by 9 bases, with 24 bases between them. The CDR3 DNA sequence: TGCAGTGCTATTAATACGGGGGGGGGAAACGGTAGCTACACCTTC. It specifies CSAINTGGGNGSYTF.

In its sample, this clonotype was seen many times. The chain combines TRBV7-2 with TRBJ1-2; a weak D match, TRBD1 (6 bases). The CDR3 length is 14 residues. V was trimmed by 1 base and J by 5 bases, leaving 11 bases between them. Germline CDR1 reads SGHTA; CDR2 reads FQGNSA. The CDR3 spells CASSLGGGRYGYTF. The CDR3 DNA reads TGTGCCAGCAGCTTAGGCGGGGGCCGATATGGCTACACCTTC.

This clonotype was counted ten times or more. One end of the junction varies from germline; a read error may be responsible. This chain joins TRBV15 and TRBJ2-7; 7 bases match TRBD2. The CDR3 sequence is 17 residues long. In germline, CDR1 is LNHNV, CDR2 YYDKDF (reference sequence). CDR3 sequence: CATSEEGAGAGLYEQHF. The CDR3 DNA follows: TGTGCCACCAGCGAGGAGGGTGCGGGAGCGGGTCTCTACGAGCAGCACTTC. Filled out from reference TRBV15 and TRBJ2-7, the complete variable domain reads DAMVIQNPRYQVTQFGKPVTLSCSQTLNHNVMYWYQQKSSQAPKLLFHYYDKDFNNEADTPDNFQSRRPNTSFCFLDIRSPGLGDTAMYLCATSEEGAGAGLYEQHFGPGTRLTVT.

This clonotype was seen ten or more times. The chain links TRBV7-9 to TRBJ2-7; D unclear. Trimming left V 7 bases short and J 4 bases short, with 17 bases between. Germline V gene data show CDR1 as SEHNR and CDR2 as FQNEAQ (reference sequence). CDR3 length: 14 residues. The CDR3 region is CASTTVGKGYEQYF. The CDR3 DNA sequence: TGTGCCAGCACCACGGTCGGAAAGGGTTACGAGCAGTACTTC.

This clonotype showed up just a few times. Compared with germline, one end of the junction differs, possibly owing to a read error. The chain combines TRBV6-1 with TRBJ2-7, with 8 nucleotides matching TRBD2. CDR3 length equals 13 residues. CDR1 MNHNS and CDR2 SASEGT come from the germline V gene. The CDR3 bases are TGTGCCAGCAGTGTTGGACTAGCCTACGAGCAGTCCTTC. This sequence encodes CASSVGLAYEQSF.

This clonotype was observed a handful of times. V usage is TRBV18 and J usage is TRBJ2-2; tentatively, D is TRBD1 or TRBD2 (6 bases each). Germline V gene sequence: CDR1 KGHSH, CDR2 LQKENI. Trimming took off 1 base at V and 1 base at J, with 10 bases between the two ends. CDR3 length: 16 residues. The CDR3 spells CASSPLGGLNTGELFF. The CDR3 coding sequence is TGTGCCAGCTCACCACTCGGGGGCTTGAACACCGGGGAGCTGTTTTTT.

About this clonotype: A read error is possible here, since a much larger clone lies one base away. The chain links TRBV9 to TRBJ2-7; 11 bases are shared with TRBD2. CDR1 is SGDLS, CDR2 YYNGEE, per germline. The CDR3 has 15 amino acids. CDR3: CVSSVGTSGNYEQYF. The CDR3 nucleotides read TGTGTCAGCAGCGTGGGGACTAGCGGTAACTACGAGCAGTACTTC.

This clonotype was picked up many times. The chain carries TRBV20-1 and TRBJ1-1; 7 bases map to TRBD1. Trimming at V came to 0 bases and at J to 6 bases, leaving 16 bases not matched to a gene. This CDR3 has 17 amino acids. Germline loops: CDR1 DFQATT, CDR2 SNEGSKA (reference sequence). The CDR3 spells CSARDSTPRRGIAEAFF. As DNA, the CDR3 is TGCAGTGCTAGAGATTCAACACCCCGCAGGGGGATCGCTGAAGCTTTCTTT.

At least ten counts were recorded for this clonotype. V and J are TRBV12-3 or TRBV12-4 and TRBJ1-1; D ambiguous. This CDR3 is 13 amino acids long. Trimming left V 3 bases short and J 6 bases short, with 11 bases between. The CDR3 DNA reads as TGTGCCAGCAGTTTCGCTTCAGGCTCTGAAGCTTTCTTT. Translated: CASSFASGSEAFF.

This clonotype was counted at least ten times. The CDR3 DNA reads TGTGCCAGCAGCTTAGGGGCCAAGAGCTCCTACGAGCAGTACTTC. Residues: CASSLGAKSSYEQYF. V and J are TRBV11-2 and TRBJ2-7; D remains unclear. Trimming left V 1 base short and J 0 bases short, with 10 bases between. Germline V lookup: CDR1 SGHAT, CDR2 FQNNGV. This CDR3 region has 15 residues.